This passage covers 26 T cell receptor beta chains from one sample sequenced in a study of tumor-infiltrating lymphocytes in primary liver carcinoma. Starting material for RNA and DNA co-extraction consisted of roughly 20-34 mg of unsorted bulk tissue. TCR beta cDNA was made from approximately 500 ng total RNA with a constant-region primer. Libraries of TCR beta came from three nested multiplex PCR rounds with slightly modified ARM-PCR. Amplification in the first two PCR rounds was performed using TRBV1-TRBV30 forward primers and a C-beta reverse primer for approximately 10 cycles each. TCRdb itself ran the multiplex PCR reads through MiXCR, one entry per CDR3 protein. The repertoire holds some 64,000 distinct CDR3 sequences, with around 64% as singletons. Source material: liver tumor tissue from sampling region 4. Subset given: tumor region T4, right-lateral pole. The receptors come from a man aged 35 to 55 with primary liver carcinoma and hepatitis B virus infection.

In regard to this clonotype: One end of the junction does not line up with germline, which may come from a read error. As DNA, the CDR3 is TGTGACAGCAGCTTAGGCTTCGGGACCCGCTACGAGCAGTACTTC. Protein sequence: CDSSLGFGTRYEQYF. The chain combines TRBV11-3 with TRBJ2-7; D is possibly TRBD1 or TRBD2 (5 bases each). Germline V gives CDR1 SGHNT, CDR2 YENEEA. This CDR3 contains 15 residues.

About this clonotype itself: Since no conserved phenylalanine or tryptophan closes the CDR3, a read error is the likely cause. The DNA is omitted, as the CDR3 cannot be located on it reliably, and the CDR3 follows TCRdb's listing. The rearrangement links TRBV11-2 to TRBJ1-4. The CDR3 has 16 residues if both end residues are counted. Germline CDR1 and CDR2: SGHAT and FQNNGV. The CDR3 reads CASSKTPGGTNEKLFS.

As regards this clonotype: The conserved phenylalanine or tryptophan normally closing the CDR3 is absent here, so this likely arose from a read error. The CDR3 DNA is TGCTCCAGCAGCCCCGAGGGCAGGCTGTCCCAGTATGGCTACACCTTA. It codes for CSSSPEGRLSQYGYTL. The chain links TRBV7-9 to TRBJ1-2; D unresolved. The germline V gene encodes CDR1 SEHNR and CDR2 FQNEAQ (reference sequence). The CDR3 runs to 16 residues.

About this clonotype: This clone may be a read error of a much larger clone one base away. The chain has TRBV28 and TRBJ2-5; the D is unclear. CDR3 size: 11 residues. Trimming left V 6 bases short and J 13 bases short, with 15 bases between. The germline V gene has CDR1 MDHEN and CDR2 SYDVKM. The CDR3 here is CASSLLGSRYF. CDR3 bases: TGTGCCAGCAGCTTACTCGGCAGCCGGTACTTC.

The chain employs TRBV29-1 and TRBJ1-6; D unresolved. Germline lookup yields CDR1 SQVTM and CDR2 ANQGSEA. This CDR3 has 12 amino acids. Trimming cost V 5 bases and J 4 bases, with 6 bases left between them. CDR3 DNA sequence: TGCAGCGTTACTCATTATAATTCACCCCTCCACTTT. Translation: CSVTHYNSPLHF.

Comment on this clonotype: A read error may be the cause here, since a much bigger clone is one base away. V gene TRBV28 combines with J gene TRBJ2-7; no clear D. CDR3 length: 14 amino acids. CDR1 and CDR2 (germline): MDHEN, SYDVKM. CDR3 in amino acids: CARSPLADQRVEYF. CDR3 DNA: TGTGCCCGCAGTCCCCTGGCGGACCAGAGAGTCGAGTACTTC.

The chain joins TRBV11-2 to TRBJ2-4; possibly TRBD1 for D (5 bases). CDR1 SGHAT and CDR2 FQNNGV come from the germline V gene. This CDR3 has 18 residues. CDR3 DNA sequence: TGTGGCCGCAGCCCAACTGGGGCTTCCACGGTGACCAAAAACATTCAGTACTTC. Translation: CGRSPTGASTVTKNIQYF.

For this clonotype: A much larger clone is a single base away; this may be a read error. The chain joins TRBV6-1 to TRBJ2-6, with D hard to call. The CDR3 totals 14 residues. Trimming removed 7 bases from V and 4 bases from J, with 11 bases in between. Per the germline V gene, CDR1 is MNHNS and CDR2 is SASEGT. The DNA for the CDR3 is TGTGCCAGCACGGCGAGGATGGGGGCCAACGTCCTGACTTTC. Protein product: CASTARMGANVLTF.

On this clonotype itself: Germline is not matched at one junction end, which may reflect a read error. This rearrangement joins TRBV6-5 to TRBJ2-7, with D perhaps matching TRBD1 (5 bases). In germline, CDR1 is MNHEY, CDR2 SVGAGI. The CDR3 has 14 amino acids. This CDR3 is CASSYDPRVYKQYF. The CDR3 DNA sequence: TGTGCCAGCAGTTACGACCCCAGGGTCTACAAGCAGTATTTC.

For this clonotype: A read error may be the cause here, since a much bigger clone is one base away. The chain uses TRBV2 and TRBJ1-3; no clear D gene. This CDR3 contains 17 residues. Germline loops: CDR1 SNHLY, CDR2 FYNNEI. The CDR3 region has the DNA TGTGACAGCAACGGAGTTCCAGGCTTTGACTCTGGAAACACCATATATTTT. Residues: CDSNGVPGFDSGNTIYF.

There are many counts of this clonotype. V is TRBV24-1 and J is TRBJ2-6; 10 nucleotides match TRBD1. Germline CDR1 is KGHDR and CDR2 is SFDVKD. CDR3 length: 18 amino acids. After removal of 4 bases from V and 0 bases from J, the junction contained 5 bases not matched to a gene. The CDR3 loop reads CATSETGQGDSGANVLTF. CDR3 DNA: TGTGCCACCAGTGAAACCGGACAGGGGGACTCTGGGGCCAACGTCCTGACTTTC.

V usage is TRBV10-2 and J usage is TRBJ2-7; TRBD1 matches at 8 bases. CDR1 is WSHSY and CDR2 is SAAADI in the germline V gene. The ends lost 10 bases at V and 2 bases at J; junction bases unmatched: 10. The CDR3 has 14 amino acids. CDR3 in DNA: TGCGCCATCTCCGGACAGGGACCCCCCTACGAGCAGTACTTC. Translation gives CAISGQGPPYEQYF.

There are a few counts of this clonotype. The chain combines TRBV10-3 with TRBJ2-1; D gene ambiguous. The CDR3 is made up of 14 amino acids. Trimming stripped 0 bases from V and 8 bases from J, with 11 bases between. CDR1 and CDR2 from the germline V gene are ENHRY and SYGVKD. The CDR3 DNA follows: TGTGCCATCAGTGAGTCCTCCAGAAGTCATGAGCAGTTCTTC. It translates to CAISESSRSHEQFF.

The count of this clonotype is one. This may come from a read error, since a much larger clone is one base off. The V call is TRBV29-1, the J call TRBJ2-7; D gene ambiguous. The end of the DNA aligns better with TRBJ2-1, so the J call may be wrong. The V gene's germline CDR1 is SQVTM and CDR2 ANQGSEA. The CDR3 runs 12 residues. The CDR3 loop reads CGVGLYSYEQFF. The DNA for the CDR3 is TGCGGCGTTGGTCTCTATTCCTACGAGCAGTTCTTC.

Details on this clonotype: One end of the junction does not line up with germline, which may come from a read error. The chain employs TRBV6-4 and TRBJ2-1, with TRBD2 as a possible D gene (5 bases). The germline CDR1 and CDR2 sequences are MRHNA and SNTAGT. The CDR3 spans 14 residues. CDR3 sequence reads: CDSSEGGSEDEQFF. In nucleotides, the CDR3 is TGTGACAGCAGTGAAGGTGGGAGTGAAGATGAGCAGTTCTTC.

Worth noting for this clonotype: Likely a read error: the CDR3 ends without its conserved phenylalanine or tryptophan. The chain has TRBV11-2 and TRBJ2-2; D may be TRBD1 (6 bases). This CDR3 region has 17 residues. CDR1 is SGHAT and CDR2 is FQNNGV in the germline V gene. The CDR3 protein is CASSLALAGANTGELFL. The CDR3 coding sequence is TGTGCCAGCAGCTTAGCGTTAGCAGGGGCGAACACCGGTGAGCTGTTTCTT.

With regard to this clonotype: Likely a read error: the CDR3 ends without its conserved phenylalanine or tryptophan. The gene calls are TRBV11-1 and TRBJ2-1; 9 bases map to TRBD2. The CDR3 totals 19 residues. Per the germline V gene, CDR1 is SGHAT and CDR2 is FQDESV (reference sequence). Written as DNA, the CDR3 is TGTGGCAGCAGCTTTTATCAGCGGGAGGCGTTCAGCTCCTACAATGAGCAGTTCTTA. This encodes CGSSFYQREAFSSYNEQFL.

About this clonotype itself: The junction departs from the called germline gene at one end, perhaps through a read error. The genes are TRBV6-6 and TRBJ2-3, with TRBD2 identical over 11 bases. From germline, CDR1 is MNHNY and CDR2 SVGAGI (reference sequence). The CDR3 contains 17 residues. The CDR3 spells CASSIRLAGPSTGTHYF. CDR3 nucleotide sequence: TGTGCCAGTAGCATTAGACTAGCGGGGCCTAGCACAGGTACGCATTATTTT.

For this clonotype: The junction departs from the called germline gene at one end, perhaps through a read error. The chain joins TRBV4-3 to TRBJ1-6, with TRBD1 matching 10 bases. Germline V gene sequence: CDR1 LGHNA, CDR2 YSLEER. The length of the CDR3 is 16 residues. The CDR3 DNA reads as TGCGTCAGCAGCTCCTGGGACAGGGGAAGGAATTCACCCCTCTGCTTT. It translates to CVSSSWDRGRNSPLCF.

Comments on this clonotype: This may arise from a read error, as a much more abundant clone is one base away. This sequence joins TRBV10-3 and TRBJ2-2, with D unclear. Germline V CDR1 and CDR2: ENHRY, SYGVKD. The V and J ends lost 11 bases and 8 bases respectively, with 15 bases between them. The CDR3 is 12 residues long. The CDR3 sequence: CAARGAEGELFF. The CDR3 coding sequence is TGTGCCGCGAGAGGAGCCGAGGGGGAGCTGTTTTTT.

For the CDR3, the DNA is TGTGTGAGCAGCTTTACTCGATCTAGCACAGATACGCAGTATTTT. It codes for CVSSFTRSSTDTQYF. The chain recombines TRBV11-2 with TRBJ2-3; no definite D call. The CDR3 is 15 amino acids. Germline V gene data show CDR1 as SGHAT and CDR2 as FQNNGV. Complete variable domain (other parts from reference TRBV11-2 and TRBJ2-3): EAGVAQSPRYKIIEKRQSVAFWCNPISGHATLYWYQQILGQGPKLLIQFQNNGVVDDSQLPKDRFSAERLKGVDSTLKIQPAKLEDSAVYLCVSSFTRSSTDTQYFGPGTRLTVL.

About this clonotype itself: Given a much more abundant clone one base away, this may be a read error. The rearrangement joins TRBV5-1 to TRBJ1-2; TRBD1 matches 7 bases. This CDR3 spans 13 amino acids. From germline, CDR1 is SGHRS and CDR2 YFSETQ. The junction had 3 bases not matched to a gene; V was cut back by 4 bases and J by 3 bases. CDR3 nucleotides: TGCGCCAGCAGCGACAGGGCGGACTATGGCTACACCTTC. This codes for CASSDRADYGYTF.

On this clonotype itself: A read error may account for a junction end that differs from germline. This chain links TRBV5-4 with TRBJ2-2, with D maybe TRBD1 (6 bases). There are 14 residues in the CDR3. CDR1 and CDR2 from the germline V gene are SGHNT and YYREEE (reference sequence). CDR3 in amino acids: CASRPGANTGDLFF. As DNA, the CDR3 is TGTGCCAGCAGACCAGGGGCGAACACCGGGGACCTGTTTTTT.

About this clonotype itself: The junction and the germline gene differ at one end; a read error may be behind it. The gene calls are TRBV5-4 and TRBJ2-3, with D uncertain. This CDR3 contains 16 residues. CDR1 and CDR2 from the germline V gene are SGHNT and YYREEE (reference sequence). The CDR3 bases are TGTGCCAGCAACTTGGGCGGCAGGTGGGCACGAGATACGCAGTATTTT. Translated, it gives CASNLGGRWARDTQYF.

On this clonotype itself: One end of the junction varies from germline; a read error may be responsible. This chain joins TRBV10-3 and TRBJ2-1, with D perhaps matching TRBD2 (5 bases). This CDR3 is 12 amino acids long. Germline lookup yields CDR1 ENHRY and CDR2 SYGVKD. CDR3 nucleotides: TGTGCCACCGGACTCTCCTACAATGATCAGTTCTTC. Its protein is CATGLSYNDQFF.

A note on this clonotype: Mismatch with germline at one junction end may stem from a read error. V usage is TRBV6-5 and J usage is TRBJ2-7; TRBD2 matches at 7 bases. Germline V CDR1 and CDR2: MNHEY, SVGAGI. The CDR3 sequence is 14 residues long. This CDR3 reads CASPTSGTAYGQYF. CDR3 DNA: TGTGCCAGCCCTACAAGCGGGACGGCTTACGGGCAGTACTTC.